A selection of T cell receptor beta chains follows, all from one sample in a study of cytomegalovirus exposure and HLA in healthy donors. Produced via immunoSEQ multiplex PCR; TCRdb's table is partial and in-frame only. The table records more than 20,000 clones, approximately 97% of them present only once. The sample was PBMCs. These TCRs come from a man aged 25-45 years in good health and CMV-seropositive. Both conserved end residues are part of each CDR3. The D gene is left open where the match is weak. Clone sizes are given selectively: once, few, many, or a class where the clone is expanded.

clone size: -
J gene: TRBJ2-3
V gene: TRBV25-1
D gene: TRBD2
CDR3 protein: CASSDMTGGRDTQYF
CDR3 DNA: TGTGCCAGCAGTGACATGACGGGAGGAAGAGATACGCAGTATTTT

clone size: -
J gene: TRBJ2-3
V gene: TRBV6-5
D gene: TRBD2
CDR3 protein: CASSSLTSESTDTQYF
CDR3 DNA: TGTGCCAGCAGTTCCCTGACTAGCGAAAGCACAGATACGCAGTATTTT

clone size: -
J gene: TRBJ1-4
V gene: TRBV28
D gene: TRBD1
CDR3 protein: CASTAYRGLFF
CDR3 DNA: TGTGCCAGCACCGCGTACAGGGGTTTGTTTTTT

clone size: -
J gene: TRBJ2-1
V gene: TRBV4-3
D gene: TRBD1
CDR3 protein: CASSQALDRGPEQFF
CDR3 DNA: TGCGCCAGCAGCCAAGCCCTCGACAGGGGCCCTGAGCAGTTCTTC

clone size: -
J gene: TRBJ2-7
V gene: TRBV30
D gene: TRBD1
CDR3 protein: CAWRRTGSYEQYF
CDR3 DNA: TGTGCCTGGAGACGGACAGGGTCCTACGAGCAGTACTTC

clone size: -
J gene: TRBJ1-3
V gene: TRBV5-4
D gene: -
CDR3 protein: CASSLGQGAGNTIYF
CDR3 DNA: TGTGCCAGCAGCTTAGGTCAGGGTGCTGGAAACACCATATATTTT

clone size: -
J gene: TRBJ1-1
V gene: TRBV7-6
D gene: -
CDR3 protein: CASSLNGGANTEAFF
CDR3 DNA: TGTGCCAGCAGCTTGAACGGGGGAGCGAACACTGAAGCTTTCTTT

clone size: -
J gene: TRBJ2-2
V gene: TRBV10-1
D gene: -
CDR3 protein: CASSTNTGELFF
CDR3 DNA: TGCGCCAGCAGTACTAACACCGGGGAGCTGTTTTTT

clone size: -
J gene: TRBJ2-1
V gene: TRBV28
D gene: TRBD1
CDR3 protein: CASSGQGLPSYNEQFF
CDR3 DNA: TGTGCCAGCAGCGGACAGGGGCTCCCCTCCTACAATGAGCAGTTCTTC

clone size: -
J gene: TRBJ2-3
V gene: TRBV5-1
D gene: -
CDR3 protein: CASSGRGGVTDTQYF
CDR3 DNA: TGCGCCAGCAGCGGGCGGGGCGGAGTCACAGATACGCAGTATTTT

clone size: -
J gene: TRBJ2-4
V gene: TRBV6-1
D gene: -
CDR3 protein: CASSEGGVLAKNIQYF
CDR3 DNA: TGTGCCAGCAGTGAAGGGGGGGTTCTAGCCAAAAACATTCAGTACTTC

clone size: -
J gene: TRBJ2-2
V gene: TRBV7-3
D gene: -
CDR3 protein: CASSSGRNTGELFF
CDR3 DNA: TGTGCCAGCAGCTCCGGGAGGAACACCGGGGAGCTGTTTTTT

clone size: -
J gene: TRBJ2-7
V gene: TRBV13
D gene: TRBD2
CDR3 protein: CASSLIAGPTYEQYF
CDR3 DNA: TGTGCCAGCAGCTTAATAGCGGGACCGACTTACGAGCAGTACTTC

clone size: -
J gene: TRBJ2-7
V gene: TRBV10-2
D gene: -
CDR3 protein: CASRDREQYF
CDR3 DNA: TGCGCCAGCCGCGACAGGGAGCAGTACTTC

clone size: -
J gene: TRBJ1-5
V gene: TRBV28
D gene: TRBD1
CDR3 protein: CASTPGGAGNQPQHF
CDR3 DNA: TGTGCCAGCACCCCAGGGGGCGCGGGCAATCAGCCCCAGCATTTT

clone size: -
J gene: TRBJ2-3
V gene: TRBV5-1
D gene: -
CDR3 protein: CASSLGPGVSTDTQYF
CDR3 DNA: TGCGCCAGCAGCTTGGGGCCCGGGGTTAGCACAGATACGCAGTATTTT

clone size: -
J gene: TRBJ2-1
V gene: TRBV6-5
D gene: TRBD2
CDR3 protein: CASSWRGLGSNEQFF
CDR3 DNA: TGTGCCAGCAGTTGGCGGGGGTTGGGGTCCAATGAGCAGTTCTTC

clone size: -
J gene: TRBJ2-7
V gene: TRBV5-4
D gene: TRBD2
CDR3 protein: CASSRTSGLPYEQYF
CDR3 DNA: TGTGCCAGCAGCCGGACTAGCGGGTTACCCTACGAGCAGTACTTC

clone size: -
J gene: TRBJ1-5
V gene: TRBV29-1
D gene: -
CDR3 protein: CSVEEPRGQPQHF
CDR3 DNA: TGCAGCGTTGAAGAACCCCGCGGGCAGCCCCAGCATTTT

clone size: -
J gene: TRBJ1-1
V gene: TRBV29-1
D gene: -
CDR3 protein: CSILRGFDTEAFF
CDR3 DNA: TGCAGCATACTCAGGGGCTTCGACACTGAAGCTTTCTTT

clone size: once
J gene: TRBJ2-7
V gene: TRBV29-1
D gene: TRBD2
CDR3 protein: CSVLDWSSGYEQYF
CDR3 DNA: TGCAGCGTTTTGGATTGGTCTAGCGGCTACGAGCAGTACTTC

clone size: -
J gene: TRBJ2-7
V gene: TRBV7-2
D gene: -
CDR3 protein: CASSLQYEQYF
CDR3 DNA: TGTGCCAGCAGCTTACAGTACGAGCAGTACTTC

clone size: -
J gene: TRBJ2-2
V gene: TRBV6-7
D gene: -
CDR3 protein: CASSSPLPHGELFF
CDR3 DNA: TGTGCCAGCAGTTCACCCCTACCCCACGGGGAGCTGTTTTTT

clone size: -
J gene: TRBJ1-3
V gene: TRBV11-2
D gene: -
CDR3 protein: CASSGFTRNTIYF
CDR3 DNA: TGTGCCAGCTCCGGGTTCACCAGAAACACCATATATTTT

clone size: -
J gene: TRBJ2-7
V gene: TRBV6-5
D gene: -
CDR3 protein: CASSYSTGVYEQYF
CDR3 DNA: TGTGCCAGCAGTTACTCAACGGGAGTCTACGAGCAGTACTTC

clone size: -
J gene: TRBJ1-2
V gene: TRBV30
D gene: -
CDR3 protein: CAWSLHRIRGGYTF
CDR3 DNA: TGTGCCTGGTCTCTGCATCGGATCCGGGGTGGCTACACCTTC

clone size: -
J gene: TRBJ2-2
V gene: TRBV6-6
D gene: TRBD1
CDR3 protein: CASSYTTGGSVGELFF
CDR3 DNA: TGTGCCAGCAGTTACACCACAGGGGGCTCGGTCGGGGAGCTGTTTTTT

clone size: -
J gene: TRBJ2-3
V gene: TRBV9
D gene: -
CDR3 protein: CASTEVSGHTDTQYF
CDR3 DNA: TGTGCCAGCACCGAGGTGAGCGGTCACACAGATACGCAGTATTTT

clone size: -
J gene: TRBJ2-5
V gene: TRBV2
D gene: -
CDR3 protein: CASSERETQYF
CDR3 DNA: TGTGCCAGCAGTGAGAGGGAGACCCAGTACTTC

clone size: -
J gene: TRBJ2-1
V gene: TRBV6-6
D gene: -
CDR3 protein: CASIQGGNNEQFF
CDR3 DNA: TGTGCCAGCATCCAGGGAGGCAACAATGAGCAGTTCTTC

clone size: -
J gene: TRBJ1-2
V gene: TRBV28
D gene: -
CDR3 protein: CASSPTPDYGYTF
CDR3 DNA: TGTGCCAGCAGCCCCACCCCAGACTATGGCTACACCTTC

clone size: -
J gene: TRBJ2-1
V gene: TRBV4-2
D gene: TRBD2
CDR3 protein: CASSQDSLAGDNEQFF
CDR3 DNA: TGTGCCAGCAGCCAAGATTCGCTAGCGGGAGACAATGAGCAGTTCTTC

clone size: -
J gene: TRBJ2-7
V gene: TRBV9
D gene: TRBD2
CDR3 protein: CASSPAGVSGRANEQYF
CDR3 DNA: TGTGCCAGCAGCCCAGCAGGGGTGAGCGGGAGGGCGAATGAGCAGTACTTC

clone size: -
J gene: TRBJ1-5
V gene: TRBV5-1
D gene: TRBD1
CDR3 protein: CASSLTGQGVAEPQHF
CDR3 DNA: TGCGCCAGCAGCTTAACGGGACAGGGAGTCGCGGAGCCCCAGCATTTT

clone size: -
J gene: TRBJ2-1
V gene: TRBV27
D gene: TRBD2
CDR3 protein: CASSPPLAGVRKSPYNEQFF
CDR3 DNA: TGTGCCAGCAGTCCTCCCCTAGCGGGAGTAAGAAAGAGCCCCTACAATGAGCAGTTCTTC

clone size: -
J gene: TRBJ1-3
V gene: TRBV28
D gene: TRBD1
CDR3 protein: CASTQGAGNTIYF
CDR3 DNA: TGTGCCAGCACACAGGGGGCTGGAAACACCATATATTTT

clone size: -
J gene: TRBJ1-2
V gene: TRBV29-1
D gene: -
CDR3 protein: CSVEALPGGYTF
CDR3 DNA: TGCAGCGTTGAAGCGCTGCCCGGGGGCTACACCTTC

clone size: -
J gene: TRBJ2-7
V gene: TRBV4-3
D gene: TRBD1
CDR3 protein: CASSQQRTGSYEQYF
CDR3 DNA: TGCGCCAGCAGCCAACAACGGACAGGCTCCTACGAGCAGTACTTC

clone size: once
J gene: TRBJ2-1
V gene: TRBV7-9
D gene: TRBD2
CDR3 protein: CASSSHPLAGSSDEQFF
CDR3 DNA: TGTGCCAGCAGCTCTCACCCCCTAGCGGGGAGCTCCGATGAGCAGTTCTTC

clone size: -
J gene: TRBJ1-1
V gene: TRBV30
D gene: -
CDR3 protein: CAWKARGNTEAFF
CDR3 DNA: TGTGCCTGGAAGGCCAGAGGGAACACTGAAGCTTTCTTT

clone size: -
J gene: TRBJ1-2
V gene: TRBV2
D gene: -
CDR3 protein: CASSLQGPSFYGYTF
CDR3 DNA: TGTGCCAGCAGCCTACAGGGTCCCAGTTTCTATGGCTACACCTTC

clone size: once
J gene: TRBJ2-1
V gene: TRBV9
D gene: TRBD2
CDR3 protein: CASSVAQLAGGPANEQFF
CDR3 DNA: TGTGCCAGCAGCGTAGCCCAACTAGCGGGAGGGCCAGCCAATGAGCAGTTCTTC

clone size: -
J gene: TRBJ1-5
V gene: TRBV20-1
D gene: -
CDR3 protein: CSASGQPQHF
CDR3 DNA: TGCAGTGCTAGCGGTCAGCCCCAGCATTTT

clone size: -
J gene: TRBJ2-3
V gene: TRBV29-1
D gene: TRBD2
CDR3 protein: CSALQRERFTDTQYF
CDR3 DNA: TGCAGCGCCCTGCAGCGGGAACGTTTCACAGATACGCAGTATTTT

clone size: -
J gene: TRBJ1-1
V gene: TRBV15
D gene: -
CDR3 protein: CATSRTGLPNTEAFF
CDR3 DNA: TGTGCCACCAGCAGGACGGGACTCCCGAACACTGAAGCTTTCTTT

clone size: once
J gene: TRBJ1-4
V gene: TRBV28
D gene: TRBD1
CDR3 protein: CASSYGDRVQKLFF
CDR3 DNA: TGTGCCAGCAGTTACGGGGACAGGGTCCAAAAACTGTTTTTT